These T cell receptor beta chains were read from a single sample in a study of STAT5B mutations in CD4+ large granular lymphocyte leukemia. Repertoires were generated with immunoSEQ multiplex PCR, while TCRdb's copy carries only in-frame clones and drops some. The sample lists about 30,000 clones, 71% seen once, with over 0.4% in the top ten. Sequenced sample: CD4+ T cells from blood buffy coats. All receptors derive from a human donor in good health. CDR3s include the opening cysteine and the closing phenylalanine or tryptophan. D genes are given only for firm matches.

V	D	J	DNA	CDR3
TRBV19	TRBD2	TRBJ2-1	TGTGCCACCGCCGCTAGCGGGGGTCTACATGAGCAGTTCTTC	CATAASGGLHEQFF
TRBV15	.	TRBJ1-3	TGTGCCACCAGCAGAGACCGCCGGGGACCTGGAAACACCATATATTTT	CATSRDRRGPGNTIYF
TRBV27	.	TRBJ2-3	TGTGCCAGCAGTTTATCCCTCCCTAGCACAGATACGCAGTATTTT	CASSLSLPSTDTQYF
TRBV28	TRBD1	TRBJ2-2	TGTGCCAGCACCGGCTCCGGGACAGGGAACACCGGGGAGCTGTTTTTT	CASTGSGTGNTGELFF
TRBV28	TRBD2	TRBJ2-1	TGTGCCAGCAGTTTTAGCGGGGGTTCCTACAATGAGCAGTTCTTC	CASSFSGGSYNEQFF
TRBV6-1	.	TRBJ1-5	TGTGCCAGCTGCGAACTGGAATATAGCAATCAGCCCCAGCATTTT	CASCELEYSNQPQHF
TRBV18	TRBD1	TRBJ1-1	TGTGCCAGCTCACTACAGGGGGCGGGTACTGAAGCTTTCTTT	CASSLQGAGTEAFF
TRBV10-3	TRBD1	TRBJ1-2	TGTGCCACCGGGACAGACCATTTTTATGGCTACACCTTC	CATGTDHFYGYTF
TRBV2	TRBD1	TRBJ1-5	TGTGCCAGCAGCTTCCGCGGGACAGGGGGCGGCAATCAGCCCCAGCATTTT	CASSFRGTGGGNQPQHF
TRBV29-1	TRBD1	TRBJ1-2	TGCAGCGTTGACGGTGTTGGGACAGGGATTGATTCGTGGGGCTACACCTTC	CSVDGVGTGIDSWGYTF
TRBV28	TRBD1	TRBJ1-2	TGTGCCAGCAGTTTCAGGGGGCGGAGTGGCTACACCTTC	CASSFRGRSGYTF
TRBV11-2	.	TRBJ1-6	TGTGCCAGCAGCTTAGCTCCTTGGGGGACTGAAAGTTCACCCCTCCACTTT	CASSLAPWGTESSPLHF
TRBV7-3	.	TRBJ2-7	TGTGCCAGCAGCTTTGATCAGGCAGGCGAGCAGTACTTC	CASSFDQAGEQYF
TRBV25-1	TRBD1	TRBJ2-7	TGTGCCAGCAGTGGGGTTGACAGGGCCTACGAGCAGTACTTC	CASSGVDRAYEQYF
TRBV29-1	TRBD2	TRBJ2-7	TGCAGCGTTGAGTCGACTAGCGGGGGGGCCGGTCGCGAGCAGTACTTC	CSVESTSGGAGREQYF